This T cell receptor beta chain was sequenced in a study of T-cell memory formation after mild COVID-19. Researchers used 5'RACE with constant-segment primers to make TCR alpha and TCR beta cDNA libraries that carry sample barcodes and UMIs. TCRdb analysed the 5' RACE reads with MiXCR anew, one entry per CDR3 protein. The sample contains about 450,000 distinct CDR3 sequences, more than 20% of which appear only once. This clonotype was observed a handful of times. Its antigen is not known. General observations from the study: Memory sampled before infection contained some responding clones, suggesting cross-reactive memory joined. Those CD4+ clones that contracted were mainly in CM and EM (CD8+ ones in EMRA). Day 15 to 85 contracting clones showed balanced CD4/CD8; day 15 to 37 expanders favored CD4+.

Germline trimming cut 7 bases from V and 3 bases from J; bases unmatched to any gene: 6. The CDR3 covers 13 residues. Germline CDR1 is SQVTM and CDR2 is ANQGSEA. The sequence was collected from an adult woman who had mild COVID-19 (a few samples of this study predate the infection). Cell type and time point are not known. The sequenced material came from PBMCs or a T cell subset sorted from them (not recorded which). The chain employs TRBV29-1 and TRBJ2-1; 7 bases agree with TRBD1. The chain's CDR3 is CSEGQGDYNEQFF. In nucleotides, the CDR3 is TGCAGCGAAGGCCAGGGGGACTACAATGAGCAGTTCTTC.